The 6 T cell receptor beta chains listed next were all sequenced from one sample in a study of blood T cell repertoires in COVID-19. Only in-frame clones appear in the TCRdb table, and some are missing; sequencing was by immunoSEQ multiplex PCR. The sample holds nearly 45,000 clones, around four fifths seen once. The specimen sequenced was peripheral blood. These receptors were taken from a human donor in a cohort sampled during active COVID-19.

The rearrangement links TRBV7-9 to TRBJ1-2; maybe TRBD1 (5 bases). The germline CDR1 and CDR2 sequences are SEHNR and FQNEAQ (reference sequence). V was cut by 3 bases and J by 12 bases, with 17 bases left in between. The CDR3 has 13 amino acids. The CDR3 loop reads CASSLPPGLANTF. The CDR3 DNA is TGTGCCAGCAGCTTGCCTCCGGGACTCGCGAACACCTTC.

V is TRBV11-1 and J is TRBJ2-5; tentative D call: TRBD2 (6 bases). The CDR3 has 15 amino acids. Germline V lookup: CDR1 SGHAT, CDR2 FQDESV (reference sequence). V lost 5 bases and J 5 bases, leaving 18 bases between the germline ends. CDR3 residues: CASSGPGPGGETQYF. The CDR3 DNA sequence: TGTGCCAGCAGCGGGCCGGGTCCCGGAGGGGAGACCCAGTACTTC.

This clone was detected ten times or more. Here the CDR3 reads CASSHEGIGGAETQYF. In nucleotides, the CDR3 is TGCGCCAGCAGCCACGAGGGAATAGGGGGGGCAGAGACCCAGTACTTC. The J gene is TRBJ2-5, the V gene TRBV4-1, with D tentatively TRBD2 (7 bases). V was clipped by 3 bases and J by 4 bases, with 18 bases between them. Per the germline V gene, CDR1 is MGHRA and CDR2 is YSYEKL. The CDR3 has 16 amino acids.

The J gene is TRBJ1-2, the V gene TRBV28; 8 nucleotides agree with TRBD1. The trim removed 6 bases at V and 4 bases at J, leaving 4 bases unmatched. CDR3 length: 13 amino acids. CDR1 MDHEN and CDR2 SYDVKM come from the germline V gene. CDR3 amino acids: CASRITGGYGYTF. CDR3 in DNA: TGTGCCAGCAGGATAACAGGGGGCTATGGCTACACCTTC.

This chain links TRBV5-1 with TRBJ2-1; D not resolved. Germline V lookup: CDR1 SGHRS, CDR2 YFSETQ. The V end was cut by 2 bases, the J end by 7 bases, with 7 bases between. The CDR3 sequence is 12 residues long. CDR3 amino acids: CASSFGLNEQFF. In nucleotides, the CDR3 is TGCGCCAGCAGCTTCGGGTTGAATGAGCAGTTCTTC. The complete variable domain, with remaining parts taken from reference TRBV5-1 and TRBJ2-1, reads KAGVTQTPRYLIKTRGQQVTLSCSPISGHRSVSWYQQTPGQGLQFLFEYFSETQRNKGNFPGRFSGRQFSNSRSEMNVSTLELGDSALYLCASSFGLNEQFFGPGTRLTVL.

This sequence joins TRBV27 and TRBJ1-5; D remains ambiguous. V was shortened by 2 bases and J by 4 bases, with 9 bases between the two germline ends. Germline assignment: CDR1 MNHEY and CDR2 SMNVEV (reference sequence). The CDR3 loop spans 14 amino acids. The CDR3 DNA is TGTGCCAGCAGTTTAAGAGGGTGGAATCAGCCCCAGCATTTT. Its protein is CASSLRGWNQPQHF.